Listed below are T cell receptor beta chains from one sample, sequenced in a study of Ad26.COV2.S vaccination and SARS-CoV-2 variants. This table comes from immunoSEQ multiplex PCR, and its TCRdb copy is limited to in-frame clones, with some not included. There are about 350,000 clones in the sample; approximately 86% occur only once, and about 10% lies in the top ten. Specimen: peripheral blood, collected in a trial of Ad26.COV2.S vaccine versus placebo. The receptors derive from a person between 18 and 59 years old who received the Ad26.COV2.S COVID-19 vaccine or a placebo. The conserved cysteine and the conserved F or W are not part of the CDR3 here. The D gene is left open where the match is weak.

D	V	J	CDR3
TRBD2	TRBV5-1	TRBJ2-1	ASSLVTSGSYNEQF
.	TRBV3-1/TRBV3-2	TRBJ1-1	ASSQERLLMNTEAF
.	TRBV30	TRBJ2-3	AWSGDRPDTQY
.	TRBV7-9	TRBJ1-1	ASSPTQAGGNEAF
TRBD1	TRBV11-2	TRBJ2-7	ASSWTGVHEQY
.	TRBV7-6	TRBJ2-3	ASSPGTSTDTQY
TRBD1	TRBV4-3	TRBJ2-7	ASSQAPGQGYEQY
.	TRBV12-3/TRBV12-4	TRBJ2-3	ASSLAITDTQY
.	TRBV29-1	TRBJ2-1	SVGERSMGDEQF
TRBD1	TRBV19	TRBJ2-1	ASSATGQGWSITSYNEQF
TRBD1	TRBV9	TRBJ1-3	ASSVGQGAWGNTIY
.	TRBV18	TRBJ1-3	ASSPPAVVNTIY
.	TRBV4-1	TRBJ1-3	ASSQAGAAGGNTIY
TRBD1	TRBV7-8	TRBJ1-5	ASSLGGQEDQPQH
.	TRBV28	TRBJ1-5	ASSLGQGSNQPQH
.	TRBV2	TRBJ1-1	ASLSSRQVSEAF
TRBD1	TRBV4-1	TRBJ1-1	ASSQEIFRDRGRKGVNTEAF
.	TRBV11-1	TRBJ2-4	ASSTLGAGVNIQY
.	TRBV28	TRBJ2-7	ASSFRGGYEQY
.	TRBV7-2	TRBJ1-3	ASSLARASGNTIY
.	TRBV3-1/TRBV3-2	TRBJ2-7	ASSQAVGGT
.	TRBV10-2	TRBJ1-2	ASSGGYGYT
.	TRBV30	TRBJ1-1	AWSVLNTEAF
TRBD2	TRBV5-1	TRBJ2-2	ASSLLSGGANTGELF
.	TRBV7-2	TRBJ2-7	ASSLNLGGEQY
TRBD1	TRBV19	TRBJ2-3	ASNRNRDRGPDTQY
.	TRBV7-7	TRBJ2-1	ASSLANGNEQF
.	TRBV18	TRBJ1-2	ASSPAEHNYGYT
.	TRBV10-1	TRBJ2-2	ASSDNPKGGELF
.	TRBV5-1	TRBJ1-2	ASSLQGNYGYT
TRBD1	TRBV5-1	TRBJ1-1	ASSLGTGEEAF
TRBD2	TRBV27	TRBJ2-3	ASSFEVGLAGGLGTQY
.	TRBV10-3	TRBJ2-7	AISIQGYEQY
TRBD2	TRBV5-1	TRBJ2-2	ASSLVPAGGNTGELF
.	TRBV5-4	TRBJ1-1	ASSFGGLGTEAF
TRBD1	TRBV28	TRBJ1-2	ASSSSTGEIYGYT
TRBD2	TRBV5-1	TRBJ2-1	ASSSASGQAINEQF
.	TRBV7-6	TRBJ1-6	ASSLGEGNSPLH
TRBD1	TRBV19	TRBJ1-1	ASSIRGQGVGTEAF